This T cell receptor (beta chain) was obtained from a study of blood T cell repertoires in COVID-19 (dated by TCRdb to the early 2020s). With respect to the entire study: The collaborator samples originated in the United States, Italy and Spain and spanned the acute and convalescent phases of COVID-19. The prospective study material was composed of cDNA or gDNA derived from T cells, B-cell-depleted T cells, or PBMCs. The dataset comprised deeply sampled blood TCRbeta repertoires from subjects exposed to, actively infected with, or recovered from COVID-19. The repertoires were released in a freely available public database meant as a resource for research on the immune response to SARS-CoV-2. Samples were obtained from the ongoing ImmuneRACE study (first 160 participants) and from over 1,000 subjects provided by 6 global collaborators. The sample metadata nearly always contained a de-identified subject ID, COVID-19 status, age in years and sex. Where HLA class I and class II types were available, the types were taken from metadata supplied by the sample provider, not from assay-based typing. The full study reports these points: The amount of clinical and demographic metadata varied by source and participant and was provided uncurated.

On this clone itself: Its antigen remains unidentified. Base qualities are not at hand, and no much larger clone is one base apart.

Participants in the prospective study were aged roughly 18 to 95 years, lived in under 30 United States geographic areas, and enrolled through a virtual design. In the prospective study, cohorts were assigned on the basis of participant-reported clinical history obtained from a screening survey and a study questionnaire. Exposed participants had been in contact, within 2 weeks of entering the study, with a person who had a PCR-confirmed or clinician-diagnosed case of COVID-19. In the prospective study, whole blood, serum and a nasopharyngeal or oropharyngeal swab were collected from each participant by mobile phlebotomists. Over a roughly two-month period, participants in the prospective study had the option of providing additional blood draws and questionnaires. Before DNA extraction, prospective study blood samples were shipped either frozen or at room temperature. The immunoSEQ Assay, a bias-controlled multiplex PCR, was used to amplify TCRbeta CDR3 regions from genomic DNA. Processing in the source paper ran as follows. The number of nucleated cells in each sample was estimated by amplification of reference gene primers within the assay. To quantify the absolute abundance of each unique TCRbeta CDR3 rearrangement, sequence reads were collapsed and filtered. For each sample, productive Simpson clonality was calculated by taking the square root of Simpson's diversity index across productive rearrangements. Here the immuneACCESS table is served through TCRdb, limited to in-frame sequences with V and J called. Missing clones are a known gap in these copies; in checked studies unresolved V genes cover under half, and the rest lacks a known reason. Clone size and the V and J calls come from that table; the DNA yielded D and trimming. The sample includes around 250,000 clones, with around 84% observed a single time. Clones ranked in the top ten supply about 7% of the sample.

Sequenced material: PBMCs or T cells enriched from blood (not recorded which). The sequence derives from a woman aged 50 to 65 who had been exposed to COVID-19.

The CDR3 corresponds to CASSQDNTAGTYEQYF. Read as DNA, the sequence is TGCGCCAGCAGCCAAGATAATACAGCGGGAACCTACGAGCAGTACTTC. This chain is built from TRBV4-1 and TRBJ2-7; 7 nucleotides in the junction match TRBD2. The germline V end is reduced by 0 bases and the J end by 2 bases; junction bases left unmatched: 7. CDR1 and CDR2 are read off the germline V gene as MGHRA and YSYEKL. The CDR3 spans 16 residues, from the cysteine through the phenylalanine. Left in the record is the CDR3 DNA by itself, 48 bases read in frame from the first base.